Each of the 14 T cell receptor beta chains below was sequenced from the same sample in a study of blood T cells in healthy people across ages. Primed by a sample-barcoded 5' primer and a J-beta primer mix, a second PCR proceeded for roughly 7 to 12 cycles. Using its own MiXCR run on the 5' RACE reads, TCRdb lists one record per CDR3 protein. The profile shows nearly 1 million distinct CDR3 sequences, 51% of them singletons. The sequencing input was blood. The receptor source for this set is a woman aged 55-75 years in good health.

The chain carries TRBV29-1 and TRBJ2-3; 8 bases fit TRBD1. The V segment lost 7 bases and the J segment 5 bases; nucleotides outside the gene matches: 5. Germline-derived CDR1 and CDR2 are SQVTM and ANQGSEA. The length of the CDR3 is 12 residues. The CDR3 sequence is CSESTGGDTQYF. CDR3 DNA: TGCAGCGAATCTACAGGGGGAGATACGCAGTATTTT.

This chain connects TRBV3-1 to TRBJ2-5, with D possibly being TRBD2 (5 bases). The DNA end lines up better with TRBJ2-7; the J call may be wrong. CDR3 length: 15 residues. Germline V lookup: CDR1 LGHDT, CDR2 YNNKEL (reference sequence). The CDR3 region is CASSPSRTRGYEQYF. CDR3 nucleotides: TGTGCCAGCAGCCCATCCCGGACTCGGGGTTACGAGCAGTACTTC.

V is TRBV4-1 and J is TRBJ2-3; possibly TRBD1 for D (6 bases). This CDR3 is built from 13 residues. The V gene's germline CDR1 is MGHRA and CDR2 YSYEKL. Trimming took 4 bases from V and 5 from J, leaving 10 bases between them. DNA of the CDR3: TGCGCCAGCAGCCCTGAACAGGGAGATACGCAGTATTTT. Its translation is CASSPEQGDTQYF.

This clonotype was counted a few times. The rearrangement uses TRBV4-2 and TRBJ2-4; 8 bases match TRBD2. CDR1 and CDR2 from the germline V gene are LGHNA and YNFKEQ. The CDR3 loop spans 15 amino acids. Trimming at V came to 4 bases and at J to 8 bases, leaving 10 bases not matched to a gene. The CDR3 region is CASSLQIAGSDIQYF. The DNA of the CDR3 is TGTGCCAGCAGCCTTCAAATAGCGGGATCCGACATTCAGTACTTC.

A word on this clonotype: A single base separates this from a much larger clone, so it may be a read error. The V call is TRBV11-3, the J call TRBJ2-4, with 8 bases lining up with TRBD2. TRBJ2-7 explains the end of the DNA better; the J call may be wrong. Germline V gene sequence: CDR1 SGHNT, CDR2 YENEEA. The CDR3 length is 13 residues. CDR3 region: CASSGGRSYEQYF. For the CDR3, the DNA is TGTGCCAGCAGCGGCGGGAGGTCCTACGAGCAGTACTTC.

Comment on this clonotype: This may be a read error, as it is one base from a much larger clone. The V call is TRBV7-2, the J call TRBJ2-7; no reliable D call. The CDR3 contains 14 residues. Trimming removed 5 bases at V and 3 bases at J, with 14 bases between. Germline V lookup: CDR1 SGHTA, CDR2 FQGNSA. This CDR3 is CASSQTTIHYEQYF. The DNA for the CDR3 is TGTGCCAGCAGCCAAACCACTATCCACTACGAGCAGTACTTC.

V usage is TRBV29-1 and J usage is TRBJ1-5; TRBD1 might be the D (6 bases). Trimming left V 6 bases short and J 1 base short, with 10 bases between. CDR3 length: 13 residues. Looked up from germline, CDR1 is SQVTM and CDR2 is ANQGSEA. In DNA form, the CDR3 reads TGCAGCGTGCTGGGGGGCAGCAATCAGCCCCAGCATTTT. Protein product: CSVLGGSNQPQHF.

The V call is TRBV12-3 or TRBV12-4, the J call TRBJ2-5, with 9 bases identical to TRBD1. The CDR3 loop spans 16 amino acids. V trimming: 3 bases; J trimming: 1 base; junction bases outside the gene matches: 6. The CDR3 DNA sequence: TGTGCCAGCAGTTTGGGGACAGGGATCTCCCAAGAGACCCAGTACTTC. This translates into CASSLGTGISQETQYF.

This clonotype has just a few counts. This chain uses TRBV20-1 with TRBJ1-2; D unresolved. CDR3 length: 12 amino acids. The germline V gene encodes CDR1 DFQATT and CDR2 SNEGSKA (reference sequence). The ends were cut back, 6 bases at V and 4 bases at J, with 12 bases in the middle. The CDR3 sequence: CSADADPYGYTF. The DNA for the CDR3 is TGCAGTGCCGATGCGGACCCCTATGGCTACACCTTC.

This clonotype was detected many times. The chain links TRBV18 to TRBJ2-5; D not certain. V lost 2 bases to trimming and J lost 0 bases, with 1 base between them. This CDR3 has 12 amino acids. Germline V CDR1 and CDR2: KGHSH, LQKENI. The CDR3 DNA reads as TGTGCCAGCTCACCAAACCAAGAGACCCAGTACTTC. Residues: CASSPNQETQYF.

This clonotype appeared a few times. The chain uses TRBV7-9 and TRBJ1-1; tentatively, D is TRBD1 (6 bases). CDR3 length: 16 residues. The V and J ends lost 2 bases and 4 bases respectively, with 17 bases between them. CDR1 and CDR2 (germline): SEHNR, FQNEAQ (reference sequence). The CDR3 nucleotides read TGTGCCAGCAGCTTATCAGGGGCAGGGCTTGGCACTGAAGCTTTCTTT. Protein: CASSLSGAGLGTEAFF.

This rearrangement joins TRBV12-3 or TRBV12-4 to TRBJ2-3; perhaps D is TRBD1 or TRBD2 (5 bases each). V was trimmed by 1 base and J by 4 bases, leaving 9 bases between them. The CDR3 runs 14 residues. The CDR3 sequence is CASSLGMGPDTQYF. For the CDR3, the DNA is TGTGCCAGCAGTTTAGGAATGGGACCAGATACGCAGTATTTT.

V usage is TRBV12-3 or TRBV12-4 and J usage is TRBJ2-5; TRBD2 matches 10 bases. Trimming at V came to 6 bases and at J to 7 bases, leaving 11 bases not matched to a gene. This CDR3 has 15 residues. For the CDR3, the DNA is TGTGCCAGCAGGACCGCTAGCGGGAGAGGCGTGACCCAGTACTTC. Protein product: CASRTASGRGVTQYF.

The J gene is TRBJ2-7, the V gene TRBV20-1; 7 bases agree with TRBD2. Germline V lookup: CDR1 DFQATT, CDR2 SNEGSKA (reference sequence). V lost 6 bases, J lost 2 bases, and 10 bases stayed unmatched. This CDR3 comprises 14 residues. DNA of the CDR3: TGCAGTGCCAATGGGGGAGGGGTCACCTACGAGCAGTACTTC. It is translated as CSANGGGVTYEQYF.